This is a list of T cell receptor beta chains from one sample in a study of blood T cell repertoires in COVID-19. Using immunoSEQ multiplex PCR, the repertoire was profiled, and TCRdb retains in-frame clones only, with some absent. The sample lists around 200,000 clones; around 81% were seen once. Sequencing used peripheral blood. The receptors were gathered from a man aged 50 or older with active or convalescent COVID-19. CDR3s include the opening cysteine and the closing phenylalanine or tryptophan. A D gene is named only where the DNA matches it firmly. Not all rows give a size; the values are once, few, many and, for expanded clones, a class.

clone_size | j_call | d_call | v_call | cdr3_aa | cdr3_nt
once | TRBJ2-5 | - | TRBV28 | CASQTFPTGPGRETQYF | TGTGCCAGTCAAACATTTCCTACGGGGCCAGGGAGGGAGACCCAGTACTTC
few | TRBJ2-1 | TRBD2 | TRBV9 | CASSFGLAGGPNHNEQFF | TGTGCCAGCAGCTTCGGACTAGCGGGGGGGCCGAATCACAATGAGCAGTTCTTC
- | TRBJ2-7 | TRBD1 | TRBV6-5 | CASRDRGRGYEQYF | TGTGCCAGCAGGGACAGGGGGCGAGGCTACGAGCAGTACTTC
- | TRBJ2-1 | TRBD2 | TRBV2 | CASSAVGGNEQFF | TGTGCCAGCAGCGCCGTGGGGGGGAATGAGCAGTTCTTC
- | TRBJ1-2 | TRBD1 | TRBV7-9 | CASSGQDSPYGYTF | TGTGCCAGCAGCGGACAGGACAGCCCCTATGGCTACACCTTC
- | TRBJ1-2 | - | TRBV6-5 | CASSPGLGGYTF | TGTGCCAGCAGTCCAGGCCTGGGTGGCTACACCTTC
once | TRBJ1-2 | - | TRBV5-6 | CASSIGLDDTF | TGTGCCAGCAGCATAGGACTGGATGACACCTTC
- | TRBJ2-6 | TRBD1 | TRBV9 | CASSVEPGGTGANVLTF | TGTGCCAGCAGCGTAGAGCCAGGGGGAACTGGGGCCAACGTCCTGACTTTC
- | TRBJ1-4 | TRBD1 | TRBV6-5 | CASRDRPFEKLFF | TGTGCCAGCAGGGACAGGCCTTTTGAAAAACTGTTTTTT
once | TRBJ2-7 | - | TRBV13 | CASSLQGLQYF | TGTGCCAGCAGCCTCCAGGGCCTGCAGTACTTC
- | TRBJ2-6 | TRBD1 | TRBV27 | CASSLGQGRAGANVLTF | TGTGCCAGCAGTTTGGGACAGGGAAGGGCGGGGGCCAACGTCCTGACTTTC
- | TRBJ2-7 | - | TRBV3-1/TRBV3-2 | CASSQRTGSGDYEQYF | TGTGCCAGCAGCCAACGGACGGGGTCCGGGGACTACGAGCAGTACTTC
once | TRBJ2-1 | TRBD1 | TRBV5-1 | CASSQTGETNNEQFF | TGCGCCAGCAGCCAAACAGGGGAGACGAACAATGAGCAGTTCTTC
- | TRBJ2-2 | TRBD2 | TRBV30 | CAWGLAGGSGTGELFF | TGTGCCTGGGGACTAGCGGGGGGGTCTGGCACCGGGGAGCTGTTTTTT
- | TRBJ1-1 | - | TRBV7-9 | CASSLASGEQRNTEAFF | TGTGCCAGCAGCTTAGCCTCGGGAGAACAGCGGAACACTGAAGCTTTCTTT
- | TRBJ1-6 | - | TRBV30 | CAWGKTDNSPLHF | TGTGCCTGGGGAAAGACAGATAATTCACCCCTCCACTTT
- | TRBJ2-3 | - | TRBV7-2 | CASSLEARGFGTDTQYF | TGTGCCAGCAGCTTAGAGGCCAGGGGATTTGGGACAGATACGCAGTATTTT
- | TRBJ2-7 | TRBD2 | TRBV28 | CASSFWASGETYEQYF | TGTGCCAGCAGTTTTTGGGCTAGCGGGGAAACCTACGAGCAGTACTTC
- | TRBJ1-4 | TRBD1 | TRBV5-5 | CASSEGRQGGSANEKLFF | TGTGCCAGCAGCGAAGGACGACAGGGGGGTAGCGCTAATGAAAAACTGTTTTTT
- | TRBJ2-7 | - | TRBV6-5 | CASSSQPLSFYEQYF | TGTGCCAGCAGTTCGCAACCTTTAAGCTTCTACGAGCAGTACTTC